These 14 T cell receptor beta chains came from one sample sequenced in a study of long-term antiretroviral therapy in people with HIV. At the survey level, the v3.0 immunoSEQ assay was run. Here immunoSEQ multiplex PCR was the method, and the copy in TCRdb shows in-frame clones only, minus some. Counted here are 19,000 or so clones, 75% to 85% occurring once; the ten biggest clones make up roughly 9%. Sequencing was performed on unsorted PBMCs, taken 0.3 years before starting antiretroviral therapy. The receptors here all came from a man aged 50 to 60 with HIV.

The chain employs TRBV9 and TRBJ2-3; 7 nucleotides align to TRBD2. The junction had 6 bases not matched to a gene; V was cut back by 0 bases and J by 5 bases. CDR1 is SGDLS, CDR2 YYNGEE, per germline. There are 15 residues in the CDR3. In nucleotides, the CDR3 is TGTGCCAGCAGCGTAGGGCTAGCGGTAGTAGATACGCAGTATTTT. Protein sequence: CASSVGLAVVDTQYF. Complete variable domain (other parts from reference TRBV9 and TRBJ2-3): DSGVTQTPKHLITATGQRVTLRCSPRSGDLSVYWYQQSLDQGLQFLIQYYNGEERAKGNILERFSAQQFPDLHSELNLSSLELGDSALYFCASSVGLAVVDTQYFGPGTRLTVL.

CDR3 nucleotides: TGTGCCAGTAGTACCGCGTCGGGGGACCAGCCCCAGCATTTT. Protein product: CASSTASGDQPQHF. The J gene is TRBJ1-5, the V gene TRBV19, with D perhaps TRBD1 (5 bases). The CDR3 totals 14 residues. Germline CDR1 is LNHDA and CDR2 is SQIVND (reference sequence). The V and J ends lost 4 bases and 7 bases respectively, with 14 bases between them.

The chain links TRBV5-6 to TRBJ2-2; D not resolved. Germline V CDR1 and CDR2: SGHDT, YYEEEE. There are 15 residues in the CDR3. V was clipped by 0 bases and J by 0 bases, with 6 bases between them. The CDR3 nucleotides read TGTGCCAGCAGCTTGGTAGTTTCGAACACCGGGGAGCTGTTTTTT. Amino acids: CASSLVVSNTGELFF.

The chain employs TRBV19 and TRBJ1-5; D is ambiguous. The CDR3 is 12 amino acids. Per germline, CDR1 LNHDA and CDR2 SQIVND (reference sequence). Between the trimmed V and J ends, which lost 5 bases and 9 bases, there was a span of 11 bases. The DNA of the CDR3 is TGTGCCAGTAGTCTGGGAGGAGGGCCCCAGCATTTT. Translated, it gives CASSLGGGPQHF.

The CDR3, as DNA: TGTGCCAGCAGCGTCCACGTCGACTATGGCTACACCTTC. It codes for CASSVHVDYGYTF. The genes are TRBV9 and TRBJ1-2; the D is unclear. Germline V gene data show CDR1 as SGDLS and CDR2 as YYNGEE. V lost 2 bases and J 3 bases, leaving 8 bases between the germline ends. This CDR3 comprises 13 residues.

This clone was counted a few times. The chain recombines TRBV30 with TRBJ2-3, with a tentative D call TRBD2 (7 bases). This CDR3 has 14 residues. The ends were cut back, 2 bases at V and 3 bases at J, with 12 bases in the middle. Germline CDR1 and CDR2: GTSNPN and SVGIG (reference sequence). As DNA, the CDR3 is TGTGCCTGGAGTCCCGGGGGGCGGACAGATACGCAGTATTTT. This codes for CAWSPGGRTDTQYF. Full variable domain (outside the CDR3, taken from reference TRBV30 and TRBJ2-3): SQTIHQWPATLVQPVGSPLSLECTVEGTSNPNLYWYRQAAGRGLQLLFYSVGIGQISSEVPQNLSASRPQDRQFILSSKKLLLSDSGFYLCAWSPGGRTDTQYFGPGTRLTVL.

V usage is TRBV12-5 and J usage is TRBJ2-7; 10 bases fit TRBD2. The V segment lost 4 bases and the J segment 0 bases; nucleotides outside the gene matches: 12. Germline-derived CDR1 and CDR2 are LGHNT and FRNRAP. This CDR3 has 18 amino acids. CDR3 sequence: CASGSASGSSSLSYEQYF. In DNA form, the CDR3 reads TGTGCTAGTGGTTCGGCTAGCGGGAGTAGCTCTCTCTCCTACGAGCAGTACTTC. Based on the CDR3 plus reference TRBV12-5 and TRBJ2-7, the full variable domain is DARVTQTPRHKVTEMGQEVTMRCQPILGHNTVFWYRQTMMQGLELLAYFRNRAPLDDSGMPKDRFSAEMPDATLATLKIQPSEPRDSAVYFCASGSASGSSSLSYEQYFGPGTRLTVT.

This chain connects TRBV23-1 to TRBJ2-2; D gene ambiguous. TRBV23-1 is given ORF status, its function remaining uncertain. The CDR3 runs to 15 residues. V was pared by 1 base and J by 4 bases, with 10 bases between. CDR3 in DNA: TGCGCCAGCAGTCAATTTCGGCACATCACCGGGGAGCTGTTTTTT. Residues: CASSQFRHITGELFF.

The chain joins TRBV4-3 to TRBJ2-1; 7 bases align to TRBD2. From germline, CDR1 is LGHNA and CDR2 YSLEER. This CDR3 contains 16 residues. V trimming: 4 bases; J trimming: 4 bases; junction bases outside the gene matches: 10. In nucleotides, the CDR3 is TGCGCCAGCAGCCCCCGGGAGGAGGGAGGGTACAATGAGCAGTTCTTC. Amino acid sequence: CASSPREEGGYNEQFF.

This chain connects TRBV6-1 to TRBJ1-1; the D is unclear. Trimming cost V 8 bases and J 3 bases, with 10 bases left between them. Germline CDR1 is MNHNS and CDR2 is SASEGT. The CDR3 totals 12 residues. The CDR3 region has the DNA TGTGCCAGCCCAAAACTGGACACTGAAGCTTTCTTT. Translated, it gives CASPKLDTEAFF.

The chain carries TRBV7-8 and TRBJ2-7, with TRBD2 matching over 11 bases. Germline V CDR1 and CDR2: SGHVS, FQNEAQ. V lost 5 bases, J lost 2 bases, and 5 bases stayed unmatched. This CDR3 spans 15 amino acids. The CDR3 reads CASSPGLAATYEQYF. For the CDR3, the DNA is TGTGCCAGCAGCCCGGGACTAGCGGCAACCTACGAGCAGTACTTC.

A word on this clone: Other DNA sequences in the sample encode the same CDR3. This sequence joins TRBV7-2 and TRBJ1-1, with D unclear. The CDR3 consists of 14 residues. The ends were cut back, 2 bases at V and 1 base at J, with 8 bases in the middle. Germline CDR1 reads SGHTA; CDR2 reads FQGNSA. The CDR3 nucleotides are TGTGCCAGCAGCTTACAAGGGAGGAACACTGAAGCTTTCTTT. Amino acid sequence: CASSLQGRNTEAFF.

The rearrangement links TRBV19 to TRBJ1-5; D is unclear. Germline loops: CDR1 LNHDA, CDR2 SQIVND (reference sequence). The CDR3 contains 13 residues. V lost 5 bases and J 4 bases, leaving 9 bases between the germline ends. CDR3: CASSPRENQPQHF. In DNA form, the CDR3 reads TGTGCCAGTAGTCCAAGAGAGAATCAGCCCCAGCATTTT.

A note on this clone: Its ends do not fully match the called genes, so a read error is possible. J is TRBJ2-5 and V is TRBV7-7; D remains unclear. The CDR3 is made up of 14 amino acids. Looked up from germline, CDR1 is SSHAT and CDR2 is FNYEAQ (reference sequence). The CDR3 region has the DNA TGTGCTAGCAGCTTAGTGCCAGGCCAAGAGACCCAGTACTTC. Its protein product is CASSLVPGQETQYF.